One sample yielded the 9 T cell receptor beta chains listed below, sequenced in a study of neurological immune-mediated disorders. TCRdb itself ran the 5' RACE reads through MiXCR, one entry per CDR3 protein. The data show about 74,000 distinct CDR3 sequences, 5.2% seen once. Material for sequencing was PBMCs. Receptors originate from a young man with multiple sclerosis.

This clonotype was seen more than once but under ten times. The rearrangement joins TRBV2 to TRBJ2-5; D is ambiguous. V was trimmed by 8 bases and J by 4 bases, leaving 11 bases between them. Germline CDR1 and CDR2: SNHLY and FYNNEI. CDR3 length: 12 residues. The DNA for the CDR3 is TGTGCCAGCGGATTGTCGAGAGAGACCCAGTACTTC. Protein product: CASGLSRETQYF.

Ten or more counts support this clonotype. The gene calls are TRBV27 and TRBJ2-2, with D possibly TRBD1 on 6 matching bases. CDR3 length: 13 amino acids. V was pared by 8 bases and J by 3 bases, with 10 bases between. Germline V lookup: CDR1 MNHEY, CDR2 SMNVEV (reference sequence). CDR3 in DNA: TGTGCCAGCCGGGACATCTACACCGGGGAGCTGTTTTTT. Its protein is CASRDIYTGELFF.

The rearrangement links TRBV20-1 to TRBJ2-7; TRBD2 matches at 10 bases. Looked up from germline, CDR1 is DFQATT and CDR2 is SNEGSKA (reference sequence). The CDR3 extends over 15 amino acids. Unmatched junction bases numbered 9, after V lost 3 bases and J lost 4 bases. CDR3 sequence (DNA): TGCAGTGCTAGGTCAGCGGCTAGCGGGAGTTACGAGCAGTACTTC. Protein product: CSARSAASGSYEQYF.

This clonotype was detected ten times or more. J is TRBJ2-4 and V is TRBV6-5, with 8 nucleotides matching TRBD2. Unmatched junction bases numbered 2, after V lost 5 bases and J lost 8 bases. The CDR3 is 12 amino acids. The germline CDR1 and CDR2 sequences are MNHEY and SVGAGI. CDR3 protein: CASSPGGYIQYF. The CDR3 DNA sequence: TGTGCCAGCAGTCCGGGGGGGTACATTCAGTACTTC.

This clonotype was observed many times. The chain is built from TRBV5-1 and TRBJ2-3; D might be TRBD1 (5 bases). The germline gives CDR1 SGHRS, CDR2 YFSETQ. The CDR3 sequence is 12 residues long. With 7 bases removed from V and 2 bases from J, the gap between germline ends came to 8 bases. The CDR3: CASGAYTDTQYF. Written as DNA, the CDR3 is TGCGCCAGCGGGGCGTACACAGATACGCAGTATTTT. Full variable domain (rest looked up from reference TRBV5-1 and TRBJ2-3): KAGVTQTPRYLIKTRGQQVTLSCSPISGHRSVSWYQQTPGQGLQFLFEYFSETQRNKGNFPGRFSGRQFSNSRSEMNVSTLELGDSALYLCASGAYTDTQYFGPGTRLTVL.

This clonotype was counted at least ten times. Compared with germline, one end of the junction differs, possibly owing to a read error. This rearrangement joins TRBV6-1 to TRBJ1-6; TRBD1 aligns across 9 bases. Germline-derived CDR1 and CDR2 are MNHNS and SASEGT. The CDR3 extends over 16 amino acids. CDR3 loop: CASSEVPGQGTSPLNF. The CDR3 DNA reads TGTGCCAGCAGTGAAGTCCCGGGACAGGGTACTTCACCCCTCAACTTT.

This clonotype was counted ten times or more. This rearrangement joins TRBV5-1 to TRBJ1-3; 7 nucleotides line up with TRBD1. V dropped 0 bases and J dropped 4; count of bases not matched to a gene: 4. The CDR3 spans 15 residues. In germline, CDR1 is SGHRS, CDR2 YFSETQ. In DNA, the CDR3 is TGCGCCAGCAGCTTGGACTCGACAGGGGGAAACACCATATATTTT. Its protein product is CASSLDSTGGNTIYF.

This clonotype was detected a few times. The chain employs TRBV20-1 and TRBJ2-1; possibly TRBD2 for D (6 bases). Germline assignment: CDR1 DFQATT and CDR2 SNEGSKA (reference sequence). V gave up 7 bases and J gave up 4 bases, with 14 bases separating them. This CDR3 has 13 residues. The CDR3 here is CSVTGDPYNEQFF. DNA of the CDR3: TGCAGTGTTACGGGAGACCCTTACAATGAGCAGTTCTTC.

This clonotype was seen at least ten times. The chain carries TRBV12-3 or TRBV12-4 and TRBJ2-7; 10 nucleotides match TRBD2. The length of the CDR3 is 14 residues. V shed 6 bases and J 2 bases; nucleotides not matched to a gene: 4. CDR3 in amino acids: CASSQTSGAYEQYF. The CDR3 DNA reads as TGTGCCAGCAGCCAAACTAGCGGGGCCTACGAGCAGTACTTC.